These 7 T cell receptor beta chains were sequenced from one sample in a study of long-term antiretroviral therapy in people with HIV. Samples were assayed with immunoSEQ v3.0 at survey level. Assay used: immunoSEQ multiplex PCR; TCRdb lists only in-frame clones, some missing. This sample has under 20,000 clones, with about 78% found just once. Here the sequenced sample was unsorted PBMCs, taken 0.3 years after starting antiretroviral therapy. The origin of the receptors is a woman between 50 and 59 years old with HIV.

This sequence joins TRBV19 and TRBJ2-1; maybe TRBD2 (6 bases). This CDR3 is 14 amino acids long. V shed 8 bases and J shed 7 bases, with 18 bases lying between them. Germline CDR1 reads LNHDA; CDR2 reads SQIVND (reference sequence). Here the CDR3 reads CASSLDYWGNEQFF. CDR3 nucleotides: TGTGCCAGTTCATTGGACTATTGGGGGAATGAGCAGTTCTTC.

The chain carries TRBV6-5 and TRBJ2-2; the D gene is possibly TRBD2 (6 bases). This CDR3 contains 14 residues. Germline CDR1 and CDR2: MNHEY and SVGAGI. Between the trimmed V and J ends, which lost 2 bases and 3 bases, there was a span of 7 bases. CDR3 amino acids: CASSYGTDTGELFF. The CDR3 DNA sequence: TGTGCCAGCAGTTACGGGACTGACACCGGGGAGCTGTTTTTT.

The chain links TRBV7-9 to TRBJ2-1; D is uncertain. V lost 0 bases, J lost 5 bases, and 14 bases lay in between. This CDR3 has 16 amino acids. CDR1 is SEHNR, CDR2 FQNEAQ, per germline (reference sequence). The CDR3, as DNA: TGTGCCAGCAGCTTAGCGCCAGCCCCCCGAGACAATGAGCAGTTCTTC. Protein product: CASSLAPAPRDNEQFF.

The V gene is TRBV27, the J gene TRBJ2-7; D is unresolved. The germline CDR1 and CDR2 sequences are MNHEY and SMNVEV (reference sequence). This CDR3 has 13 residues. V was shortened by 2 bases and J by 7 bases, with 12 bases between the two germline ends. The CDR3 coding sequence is TGTGCCAGCAGTTTAAACCCAATGGGTGAGCAGTACTTC. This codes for CASSLNPMGEQYF.

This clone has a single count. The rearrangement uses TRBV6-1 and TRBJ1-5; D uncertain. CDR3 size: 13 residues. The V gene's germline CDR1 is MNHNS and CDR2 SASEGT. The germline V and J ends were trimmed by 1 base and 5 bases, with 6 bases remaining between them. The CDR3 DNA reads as TGTGCCAGCAGTGAAGACCGTTATCAGCCCCAGCATTTT. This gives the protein CASSEDRYQPQHF.

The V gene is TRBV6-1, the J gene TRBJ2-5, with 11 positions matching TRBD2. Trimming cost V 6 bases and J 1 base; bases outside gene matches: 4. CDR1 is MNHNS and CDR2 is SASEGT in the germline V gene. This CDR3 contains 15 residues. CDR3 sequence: CASSRLAGPQETQYF. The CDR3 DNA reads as TGTGCCAGCAGCAGACTAGCGGGGCCCCAAGAGACCCAGTACTTC.

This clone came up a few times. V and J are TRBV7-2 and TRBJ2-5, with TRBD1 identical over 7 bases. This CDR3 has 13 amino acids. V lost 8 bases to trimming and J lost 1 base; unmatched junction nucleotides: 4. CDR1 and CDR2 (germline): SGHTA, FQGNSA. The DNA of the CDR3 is TGTGCCAGCGGCCGGGACAGCCAAGAGACCCAGTACTTC. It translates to CASGRDSQETQYF. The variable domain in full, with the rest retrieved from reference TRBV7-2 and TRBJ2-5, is GAGVSQSPSNKVTEKGKDVELRCDPISGHTALYWYRQSLGQGLEFLIYFQGNSAPDKSGLPSDRFSAERTGGSVSTLTIQRTQQEDSAVYLCASGRDSQETQYFGPGTRLLVL.